This T cell receptor beta chain was documented in a study of shared clonotypes between healthy human individuals. Notes on the study in general: It was the few donors that limited the genetic and exposure-history diversity represented.

On this clone itself: The antigen remains unidentified.

TCRdb's table, derived via immunoSEQ multiplex PCR, lists solely in-frame clones and lacks some. Of some 1.1 million clones in the sample, around three quarters were seen once. The CDR3 is 19 amino acids. Germline trimming cut 5 bases from V and 1 base from J; bases unmatched to any gene: 15. Germline assignment: CDR1 SGHTA and CDR2 FQGNSA. Sequenced input: memory CD4+ T cells from PBMCs. Subset here: CD45RA-negative fraction. The sequence was obtained from a young man in good health. Some clones in this sample may be carry-over from other donors' samples. V is TRBV7-2 and J is TRBJ2-4; 9 nucleotides match TRBD2. Here the CDR3 DNA reads TGTGCCAGCAGCGATACGGCTAGCGGGACCCGTGCGGCCAAAAACATTCAGTACTTC. Its translation is CASSDTASGTRAAKNIQYF.